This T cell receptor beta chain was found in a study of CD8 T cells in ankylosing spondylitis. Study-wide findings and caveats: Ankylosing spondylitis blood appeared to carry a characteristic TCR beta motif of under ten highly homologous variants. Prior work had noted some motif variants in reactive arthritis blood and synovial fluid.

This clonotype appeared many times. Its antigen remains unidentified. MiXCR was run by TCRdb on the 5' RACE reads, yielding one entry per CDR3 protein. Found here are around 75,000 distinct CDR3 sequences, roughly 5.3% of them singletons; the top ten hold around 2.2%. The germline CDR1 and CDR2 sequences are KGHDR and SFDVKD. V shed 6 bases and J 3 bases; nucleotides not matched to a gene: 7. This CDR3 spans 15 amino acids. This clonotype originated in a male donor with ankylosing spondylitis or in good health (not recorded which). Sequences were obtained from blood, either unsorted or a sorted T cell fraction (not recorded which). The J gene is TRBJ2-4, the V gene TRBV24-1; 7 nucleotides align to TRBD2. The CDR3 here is CATSWGGRGKNIQYF. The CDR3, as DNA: TGTGCCACCAGTTGGGGCGGGAGAGGCAAAAACATTCAGTACTTC.